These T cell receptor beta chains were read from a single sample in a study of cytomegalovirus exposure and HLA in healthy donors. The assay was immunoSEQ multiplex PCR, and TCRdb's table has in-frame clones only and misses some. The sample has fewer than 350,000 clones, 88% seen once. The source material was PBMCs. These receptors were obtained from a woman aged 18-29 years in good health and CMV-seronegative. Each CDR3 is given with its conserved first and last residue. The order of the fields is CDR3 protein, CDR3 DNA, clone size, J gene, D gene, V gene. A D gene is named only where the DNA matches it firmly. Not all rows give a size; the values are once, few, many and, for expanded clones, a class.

cdr3_aa: CAWTSGRTNANTGELFF
cdr3_nt: TGTGCCTGGACTAGCGGGAGGACAAACGCGAACACCGGGGAGCTGTTTTTT
clone_size: -
j_call: TRBJ2-2
d_call: TRBD2
v_call: TRBV30

cdr3_aa: CASSVGGDSNQPQHF
cdr3_nt: TGTGCCAGCAGCGTAGGAGGTGATAGCAATCAGCCCCAGCATTTT
clone_size: once
j_call: TRBJ1-5
d_call: -
v_call: TRBV9

cdr3_aa: CASSPGSRGNYNEQFF
cdr3_nt: TGTGCCAGCTCACCAGGTTCCAGGGGGAACTACAATGAGCAGTTCTTC
clone_size: -
j_call: TRBJ2-1
d_call: TRBD1
v_call: TRBV18

cdr3_aa: CASNSPLGTGNNEQFF
cdr3_nt: TGCGCCAGCAACTCCCCTTTGGGGACAGGGAACAATGAGCAGTTCTTC
clone_size: once
j_call: TRBJ2-1
d_call: TRBD1
v_call: TRBV10-2

cdr3_aa: CASSIRDRNTEAFF
cdr3_nt: TGTGCCAGTAGTATAAGAGATCGAAACACTGAAGCTTTCTTT
clone_size: -
j_call: TRBJ1-1
d_call: -
v_call: TRBV19

cdr3_aa: CAIRTESYGYTF
cdr3_nt: TGTGCCATAAGGACAGAGAGCTATGGCTACACCTTC
clone_size: few
j_call: TRBJ1-2
d_call: -
v_call: TRBV10-3

cdr3_aa: CASSLTRNTEAFF
cdr3_nt: TGTGCCAGCAGCTTAACCAGGAACACTGAAGCTTTCTTT
clone_size: -
j_call: TRBJ1-1
d_call: -
v_call: TRBV11-3

cdr3_aa: CASSSLDSEAFF
cdr3_nt: TGTGCCAGCAGTTCCTTGGACAGTGAAGCTTTCTTT
clone_size: -
j_call: TRBJ1-1
d_call: -
v_call: TRBV28

cdr3_aa: CASSLSGLGGTGELFF
cdr3_nt: TGTGCCAGCAGTTTATCGGGACTTGGGGGGACCGGGGAGCTGTTTTTT
clone_size: once
j_call: TRBJ2-2
d_call: -
v_call: TRBV27

cdr3_aa: CSVGPENTGELFF
cdr3_nt: TGCAGCGTTGGGCCCGAGAACACCGGGGAGCTGTTTTTT
clone_size: -
j_call: TRBJ2-2
d_call: -
v_call: TRBV29-1

cdr3_aa: CASSLGGANTGELFF
cdr3_nt: TGCGCCAGCAGCTTGGGCGGGGCGAACACCGGGGAGCTGTTTTTT
clone_size: -
j_call: TRBJ2-2
d_call: -
v_call: TRBV5-1

cdr3_aa: CASSLSGGELFF
cdr3_nt: TGTGCCAGCAGTTTATCCGGCGGGGAGCTGTTTTTT
clone_size: few
j_call: TRBJ2-2
d_call: -
v_call: TRBV28

cdr3_aa: CATGTGEFEQYF
cdr3_nt: TGTGCCACCGGGACAGGGGAGTTCGAGCAGTACTTC
clone_size: -
j_call: TRBJ2-7
d_call: TRBD1
v_call: TRBV30

cdr3_aa: CASSLGAGTGNNEQFF
cdr3_nt: TGCGCCAGCAGCTTGGGGGCGGGGACAGGGAACAATGAGCAGTTCTTC
clone_size: -
j_call: TRBJ2-1
d_call: TRBD1
v_call: TRBV5-1

cdr3_aa: CASSLRVNYEQYF
cdr3_nt: TGTGCCAGCAGCTTACGAGTTAACTACGAGCAGTACTTC
clone_size: -
j_call: TRBJ2-7
d_call: -
v_call: TRBV5-6

cdr3_aa: CASSALAGGGSYNEQFF
cdr3_nt: TGCGCCAGCAGCGCGCTAGCGGGAGGGGGATCCTACAATGAGCAGTTCTTC
clone_size: -
j_call: TRBJ2-1
d_call: TRBD2
v_call: TRBV5-1

cdr3_aa: CATNQRGGDRFNEQFF
cdr3_nt: TGTGCCACCAACCAGAGGGGGGGGGACAGGTTCAATGAGCAGTTCTTC
clone_size: -
j_call: TRBJ2-1
d_call: -
v_call: TRBV15

cdr3_aa: CASSSGLAGVGYEQYF
cdr3_nt: TGTGCCAGCAGCTCCGGACTAGCGGGAGTGGGATACGAGCAGTACTTC
clone_size: -
j_call: TRBJ2-7
d_call: TRBD2
v_call: TRBV6-6